This T cell receptor beta chain was retrieved from a study of cytomegalovirus exposure and HLA in healthy donors. Study information: The early release's HLA-typed donors yielded tens of millions of unique TCRs.

Primers for the PCR totalled 60 Vbeta and 13 Jbeta. Only in-frame clones appear in the TCRdb table, and some are missing; sequencing was by immunoSEQ multiplex PCR. The sample has some 130,000 clones; approximately 80% are singletons. Though probably carrying unrecorded immune exposures, donors were nominally healthy at sampling. This CDR3 is 17 amino acids long. V shed 0 bases and J 8 bases; nucleotides not matched to a gene: 10. Germline-derived CDR1 and CDR2 are MRHNA and SNTAGT. The sample consisted of PBMCs. The rearrangement uses TRBV6-4 and TRBJ2-1, with 10 bases aligning to TRBD2. The source of this sequence is a male donor in good health and CMV-seronegative. The CDR3 sequence is CASSDSSSSGGADEQFF. The CDR3 DNA sequence: TGTGCCAGCAGTGACTCGAGTTCCAGCGGGGGGGCCGATGAGCAGTTCTTC.